The 24 T cell receptor beta chains below come from one sample, sequenced in a study of control samples from healthy donors and cancer patients. Sequencing was performed with immunoSEQ multiplex PCR; in TCRdb, only in-frame clones are kept and a portion is missing. The sample contains approximately 120,000 clones, around nine tenths of which appear only once. The sample comprised blood. Receptors were obtained from a woman between 50 and 59 years old in good health.

The chain combines TRBV24-1 with TRBJ2-1; D tentatively fits TRBD1 or TRBD2 (5 bases each). In germline, CDR1 is KGHDR, CDR2 SFDVKD. There are 16 residues in the CDR3. Trimming took off 6 bases at V and 6 bases at J, with 20 bases between the two ends. The chain's CDR3 is CATSFSGSPGSNEQFF. The CDR3 DNA follows: TGTGCCACCAGTTTCTCAGGGAGCCCGGGCAGCAATGAGCAGTTCTTC.

The rearrangement uses TRBV10-2 and TRBJ2-7; D may be TRBD1 (6 bases). The CDR3 is made up of 13 amino acids. Trimming pared 7 bases from V and 2 bases from J, leaving 12 bases between. In germline, CDR1 is WSHSY, CDR2 SAAADI. CDR3: CASIRDTTYEQYF. DNA of the CDR3: TGCGCCAGCATTAGGGACACCACCTACGAGCAGTACTTC.

The chain combines TRBV30 with TRBJ1-2, with D unclear. CDR1 is GTSNPN and CDR2 is SVGIG in the germline V gene (reference sequence). V was cut by 1 base and J by 8 bases, with 17 bases left in between. There are 14 residues in the CDR3. The CDR3 sequence is CAWSGGPAGRGYTF. The CDR3 DNA reads TGTGCCTGGAGTGGAGGTCCGGCGGGAAGAGGCTACACCTTC.

This clone was recorded at least ten times. This chain uses TRBV21-1 with TRBJ2-2; the table's D call TRBD1 went unverified against the DNA. TRBV21-1 counts as a pseudogene. The CDR3 has 17 residues. CDR3 region: CASSTRLSRGSAGELFF. Here the CDR3 DNA reads TGTGCCAGCAGCACCCGGTTAAGCAGGGGTAGTGCCGGGGAGCTGTTTTTT.

This clone has a single count. For the CDR3, the DNA is TGTGCCTGGGGGATTAGAGAAAAACTGTTTTTT. The encoded protein is CAWGIREKLFF. V is TRBV30 and J is TRBJ1-4; no firm D call. The V and J ends lost 5 bases and 8 bases respectively, with 9 bases between them. Germline V gene sequence: CDR1 GTSNPN, CDR2 SVGIG (reference sequence). The CDR3 consists of 11 residues.

In its sample, this clone was seen a few times. The chain is built from TRBV27 and TRBJ1-1, with 8 nucleotides matching TRBD1. Unmatched junction bases numbered 9, after V lost 6 bases and J lost 0 bases. Per germline, CDR1 MNHEY and CDR2 SMNVEV (reference sequence). The CDR3 consists of 16 residues. The chain's CDR3 is CASRLTGAGMNTEAFF. CDR3 DNA: TGTGCCAGCAGGTTGACAGGGGCCGGGATGAACACTGAAGCTTTCTTT.

V usage is TRBV7-9 and J usage is TRBJ1-1; possible D gene TRBD1, 5 bases. Germline V gene data show CDR1 as SEHNR and CDR2 as FQNEAQ (reference sequence). This CDR3 region has 13 residues. V was trimmed by 6 bases and J by 7 bases, leaving 15 bases between them. Written as DNA, the CDR3 is TGTGCCAGCAGTCAAGGGAGACAGCTTGAAGCTTTCTTT. Amino acid sequence: CASSQGRQLEAFF.

This chain's CDR3 is CASSTRGRIPQETQYF. The DNA for the CDR3 is TGTGCCAGCAGCACCAGAGGGAGGATCCCGCAAGAGACCCAGTACTTC. The V gene is TRBV9, the J gene TRBJ2-5; weak D call: TRBD2 (6 bases). The V end was cut by 4 bases, the J end by 2 bases, with 18 bases between. Germline lookup yields CDR1 SGDLS and CDR2 YYNGEE. This CDR3 has 16 amino acids.

This chain uses TRBV2 with TRBJ1-2, with D possibly matching TRBD1 (6 bases). The germline gives CDR1 SNHLY, CDR2 FYNNEI. CDR3 length equals 12 residues. The V end lost 8 bases, the J end lost 4 bases, and 11 bases lay between the germline ends. The CDR3 sequence: CASFTGPYGYTF. DNA for the CDR3: TGTGCCAGCTTCACAGGGCCCTATGGCTACACCTTC.

This clone was seen a handful of times. This chain uses TRBV7-3 with TRBJ2-1; 9 bases map to TRBD1. The CDR3 runs to 15 residues. J was trimmed by 7 bases and V by 4 bases; bases with no gene match: 8. Germline V gene lookup returns CDR1 SGHTA and CDR2 FQGTGA. The CDR3 loop reads CASSSGQGLRNEQFF. CDR3 nucleotides: TGTGCCAGCAGCTCGGGACAGGGTCTTCGGAATGAGCAGTTCTTC.

This rearrangement joins TRBV7-2 to TRBJ2-1, with 10 positions matching TRBD2. The J segment lost 4 bases and the V segment lost 5 bases, leaving 11 bases of the junction unmatched. Germline-derived CDR1 and CDR2 are SGHTA and FQGNSA. CDR3 length equals 17 residues. The CDR3 DNA reads TGTGCCAGCAGCCCCGAGGGGGGACTAGCGTCTTACAATGAGCAGTTCTTC. Protein sequence: CASSPEGGLASYNEQFF.

J is TRBJ1-4 and V is TRBV5-6; D is unresolved. The CDR3 runs 14 residues. Trimming took 0 bases from V and 8 from J, leaving 11 bases between them. CDR1 and CDR2 from the germline V gene are SGHDT and YYEEEE. CDR3 bases: TGTGCCAGCAGCTTGGCCGGCGTTAGCGAAAAACTGTTTTTT. Encoded protein: CASSLAGVSEKLFF.

This clone was detected once. CDR3 protein: CASEGQGAREQFF. The CDR3 nucleotides are TGTGCCAGCGAGGGACAGGGGGCGCGTGAGCAGTTCTTC. The chain joins TRBV6-5 to TRBJ2-1, with 12 positions matching TRBD1. CDR1 is MNHEY and CDR2 is SVGAGI in the germline V gene. With 8 bases clipped from V and 9 bases from J, the junction kept 5 bases outside the gene matches. CDR3 size: 13 residues.

The genes are TRBV2 and TRBJ2-3; 13 bases align to TRBD2. Germline CDR1 SNHLY, CDR2 FYNNEI. V gave up 6 bases and J gave up 3 bases; unmatched junction bases: 3. The CDR3 has 15 residues. The CDR3 sequence: CASRTSGGATDTQYF. CDR3 DNA: TGTGCCAGCAGAACTAGCGGGGGGGCGACAGATACGCAGTATTTT.

The V call is TRBV12-3 or TRBV12-4, the J call TRBJ1-1, with D possibly being TRBD1 (6 bases). This CDR3 is built from 12 residues. Trimming removed 1 base at V and 6 bases at J, with 6 bases between. This CDR3 reads CASSLGTAEAFF. The CDR3 coding sequence is TGTGCCAGCAGTTTAGGGACAGCTGAAGCTTTCTTT.

V and J are TRBV5-6 and TRBJ2-7, with D uncertain. Germline V gives CDR1 SGHDT, CDR2 YYEEEE. Trimming removed 1 base at V and 2 bases at J, with 7 bases between. This CDR3 comprises 13 residues. The CDR3 is CASSLRLPYEQYF. CDR3 sequence (DNA): TGTGCCAGCAGCTTGAGGCTGCCCTACGAGCAGTACTTC.

V is TRBV18 and J is TRBJ1-1, with D perhaps TRBD1 (5 bases). The V and J ends lost 6 bases and 5 bases respectively, with 19 bases between them. The germline gives CDR1 KGHSH, CDR2 LQKENI. CDR3 size: 15 residues. The CDR3 region is CASSPTLGQLTEAFF. Written as DNA, the CDR3 is TGTGCCAGCTCCCCAACATTGGGGCAGCTGACTGAAGCTTTCTTT.

This chain uses TRBV7-9 with TRBJ1-5; the match to TRBD1 covers 7 bases. CDR1 is SEHNR and CDR2 is FQNEAQ in the germline V gene (reference sequence). Trimming cost V 5 bases and J 3 bases; bases outside gene matches: 10. This CDR3 spans 16 amino acids. CDR3 bases: TGTGCCAGCAGCCTGGCCGGGACAGCCGACAATCAGCCCCAGCATTTT. It is translated as CASSLAGTADNQPQHF.

The chain is built from TRBV19 and TRBJ2-4; 11 bases agree with TRBD1. The V gene end was trimmed by 5 bases and the J gene end by 8 bases; junction bases not matched to a gene: 8. The CDR3 contains 15 residues. CDR1 and CDR2 from the germline V gene are LNHDA and SQIVND (reference sequence). The CDR3 is CASSSRTGGADIQYF. DNA for the CDR3: TGTGCCAGTAGTTCCCGGACAGGGGGCGCAGACATTCAGTACTTC. The full variable domain, rest sourced from reference TRBV19 and TRBJ2-4, is DGGITQSPKYLFRKEGQNVTLSCEQNLNHDAMYWYRQDPGQGLRLIYYSQIVNDFQKGDIAEGYSVSREKKESFPLTVTSAQKNPTAFYLCASSSRTGGADIQYFGAGTRLSVL.

The V call is TRBV30, the J call TRBJ2-7; 7 bases agree with TRBD1. The CDR3 is 14 amino acids. The germline V gene encodes CDR1 GTSNPN and CDR2 SVGIG (reference sequence). The junction had 4 bases not matched to a gene; V was cut back by 2 bases and J by 0 bases. In DNA, the CDR3 is TGTGCCTGGAGTACAGGGGCGCTCTCCTACGAGCAGTACGTC. Translation gives CAWSTGALSYEQYV.

The chain is built from TRBV27 and TRBJ1-1, with D perhaps matching TRBD1 (6 bases). The CDR3 has 18 residues. V lost 6 bases and J lost 4, with 27 bases in between. CDR1 and CDR2 (germline): MNHEY, SMNVEV (reference sequence). Here the CDR3 DNA reads TGTGCCAGCAGGCCGGTGGGGGGGCGCGCGGTGACCGGCACTGAAGCTTTCTTT. As protein: CASRPVGGRAVTGTEAFF.

The J gene is TRBJ2-3, the V gene TRBV27; no definite D call. The CDR3 is made up of 13 amino acids. Trimming removed 4 bases at V and 2 bases at J, with 7 bases between. Germline V lookup: CDR1 MNHEY, CDR2 SMNVEV (reference sequence). The CDR3 coding sequence is TGTGCCAGCAGTTCCACAGCCACAGATACGCAGTATTTT. As protein: CASSSTATDTQYF.

V gene TRBV6-5 combines with J gene TRBJ1-2; D not resolved. The CDR3 totals 12 residues. CDR1 is MNHEY, CDR2 SVGAGI, per germline. V was clipped by 4 bases and J by 3 bases, with 6 bases between them. CDR3 loop: CASSFGHYGYTF. The DNA of the CDR3 is TGTGCCAGCAGTTTTGGTCACTATGGCTACACCTTC.

The chain carries TRBV6-5 and TRBJ2-1; weak D call: TRBD2 (5 bases). This CDR3 is built from 13 residues. The V gene lost 8 bases and the J gene lost 3 bases, with 11 bases spanning the gap. The germline V gene encodes CDR1 MNHEY and CDR2 SVGAGI. The CDR3 sequence: CASLEGNYNEQFF. The CDR3 bases are TGTGCCAGCTTAGAGGGAAACTACAATGAGCAGTTCTTC.